The T cell receptor (beta chain) described here comes from a study of blood T cell repertoires in COVID-19. The germline V gene has CDR1 MNHEY and CDR2 SVGAGI. The length of the CDR3 is 15 residues. The ends were cut back, 0 bases at V and 8 bases at J, with 13 bases in the middle. Sequencing used immunoSEQ multiplex PCR; TCRdb keeps in-frame clones, though not all of them. This table has just over 90,000 clones, approximately 80% appearing once. The rearrangement joins TRBV6-5 to TRBJ1-4; D remains unclear. Material for sequencing was peripheral blood. This sequence was found in a man between 70 and 80 years old with acute or convalescent COVID-19. The DNA of the CDR3 is TGTGCCAGCAGTTACTCCAGGCACCCTGGAGAAAAACTGTTTTTT. Its translation: CASSYSRHPGEKLFF.